What follows describes a single T cell receptor beta chain. Its antigen is not identified. The sample is drawn from a study of cytomegalovirus exposure and HLA in healthy donors. Study-level information: An early release of data contained approximately 85 million unique TCRs, which came from HLA-typed donors. Overall study results and limits: A later analysis reportedly found fewer N-insertions in an Asian-associated ancestry cluster than the roughly 670-donor mean. Among CMV-associated TCR beta chains, most appeared HLA-restricted in a later analysis.

V was clipped by 7 bases and J by 3 bases, with 9 bases between them. The CDR3 runs to 12 residues. Germline V gene lookup returns CDR1 SQVTM and CDR2 ANQGSEA. Primers for the PCR totalled 60 Vbeta and 13 Jbeta. Libraries were prepared by immunoSEQ multiplex PCR; TCRdb keeps only in-frame clonotypes and omits some of them. The sample holds more than 150,000 clones; 82% are singletons and the top ten take roughly 1.4%. The chain joins TRBV29-1 to TRBJ2-2; D is undetermined. The clonotype originates from a man aged 35 to 55 in good health and CMV-seronegative. Specimen: PBMCs. DNA for the CDR3: TGCAGCGCCCACTTCCACACCGGGGAGCTGTTTTTT. It is translated as CSAHFHTGELFF.